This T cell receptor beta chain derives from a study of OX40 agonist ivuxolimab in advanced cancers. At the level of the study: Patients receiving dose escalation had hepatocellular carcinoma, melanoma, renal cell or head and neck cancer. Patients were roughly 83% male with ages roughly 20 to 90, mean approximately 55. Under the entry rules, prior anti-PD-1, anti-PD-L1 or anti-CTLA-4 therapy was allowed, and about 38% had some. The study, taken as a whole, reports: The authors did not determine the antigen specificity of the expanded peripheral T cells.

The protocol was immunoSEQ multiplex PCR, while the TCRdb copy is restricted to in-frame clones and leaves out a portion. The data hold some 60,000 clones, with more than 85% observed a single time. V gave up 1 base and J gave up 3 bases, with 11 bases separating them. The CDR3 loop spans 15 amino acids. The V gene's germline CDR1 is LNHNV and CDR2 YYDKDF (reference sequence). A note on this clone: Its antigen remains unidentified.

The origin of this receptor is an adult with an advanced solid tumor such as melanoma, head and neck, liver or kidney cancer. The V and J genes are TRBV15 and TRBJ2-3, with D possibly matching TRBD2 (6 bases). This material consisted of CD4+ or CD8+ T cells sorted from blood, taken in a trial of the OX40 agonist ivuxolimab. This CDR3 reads CATSRAGAMTDTQYF. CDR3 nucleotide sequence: TGTGCCACCAGCAGAGCGGGAGCCATGACAGATACGCAGTATTTT.